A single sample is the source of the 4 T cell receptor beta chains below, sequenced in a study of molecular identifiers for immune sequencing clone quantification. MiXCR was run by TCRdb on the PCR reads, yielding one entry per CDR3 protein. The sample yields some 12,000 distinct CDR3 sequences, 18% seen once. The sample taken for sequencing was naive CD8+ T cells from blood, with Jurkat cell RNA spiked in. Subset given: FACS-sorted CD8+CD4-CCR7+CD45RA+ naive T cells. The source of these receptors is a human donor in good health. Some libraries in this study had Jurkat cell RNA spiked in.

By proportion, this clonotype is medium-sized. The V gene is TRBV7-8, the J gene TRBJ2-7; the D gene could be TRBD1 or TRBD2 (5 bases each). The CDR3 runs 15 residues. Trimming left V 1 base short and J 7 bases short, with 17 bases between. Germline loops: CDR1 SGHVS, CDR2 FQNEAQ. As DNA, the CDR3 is TGTGCCAGCAGCTTAGAGCCTAGCCTTCCAGGGGAGCAGTACTTC. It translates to CASSLEPSLPGEQYF.

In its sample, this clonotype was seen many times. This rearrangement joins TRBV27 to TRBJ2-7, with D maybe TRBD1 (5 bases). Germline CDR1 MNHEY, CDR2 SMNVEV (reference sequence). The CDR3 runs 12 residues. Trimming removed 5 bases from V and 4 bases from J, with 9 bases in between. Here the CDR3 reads CASSPGRYEQYF. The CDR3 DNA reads TGTGCCAGCAGTCCAGGGCGTTACGAGCAGTACTTC.

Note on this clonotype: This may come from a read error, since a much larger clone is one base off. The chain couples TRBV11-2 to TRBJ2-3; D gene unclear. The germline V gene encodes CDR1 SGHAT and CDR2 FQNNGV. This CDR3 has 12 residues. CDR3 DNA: TGTGCCAGCGGCTTTTTGCATGATACGCAGTATTTT. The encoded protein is CASGFLHDTQYF.

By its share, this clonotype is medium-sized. The CDR3 spells CASSLTGMGQPQHF. The CDR3 DNA reads as TGTGCCAGCAGCTTGACAGGGATGGGTCAGCCCCAGCATTTT. This chain connects TRBV7-9 to TRBJ1-5; 7 bases agree with TRBD1. CDR1 SEHNR and CDR2 FQNEAQ come from the germline V gene (reference sequence). Trimming took 3 bases from V and 6 from J; bases not matched to a gene: 5. This CDR3 has 14 amino acids.